This T cell receptor beta chain was recorded in a study of human CD8 memory T cell subsets. This clonotype is identified as large from frequency. Its target is unknown. The CDR3 spans 17 residues. The germline gives CDR1 LGHNA, CDR2 YSLEER. Findings and caveats of the study: Estimation with Chao1 suggested higher diversity among stem-like memory T cells relative to precursor exhausted T cells.

Generation of TCR beta libraries used UMI-labeled 5' RACE. Original methodology: Clonotype counts of functional CDR3 beta ranged from 3,000 to 18,000 in each TCR beta library. TCRdb re-called the 5' RACE reads and shows each CDR3 protein once, DNA omitted. TCRdb's processing, not the study's, gives the V and J calls here. The repertoire table contains 12,000 or so distinct CDR3 sequences. Duplicate vials of about 140,000 sorted CD8+ T cells per subset supplied the RNA. The chain carries TRBV4-3 and TRBJ2-1; TCRdb's assignment of TRBD2 cannot be checked, as there is no DNA. The sequencing input was CD8+ T cells from PBMCs. The sequence came from a human donor in good health. CDR3 region: CASSQVVRGGLYNEQFF.